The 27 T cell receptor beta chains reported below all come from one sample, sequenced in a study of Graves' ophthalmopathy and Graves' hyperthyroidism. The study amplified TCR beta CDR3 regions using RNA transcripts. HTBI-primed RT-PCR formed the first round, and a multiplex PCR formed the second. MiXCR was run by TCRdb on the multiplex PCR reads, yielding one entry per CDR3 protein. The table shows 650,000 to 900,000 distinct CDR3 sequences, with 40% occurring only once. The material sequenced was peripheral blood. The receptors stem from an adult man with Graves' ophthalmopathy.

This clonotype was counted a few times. The chain's CDR3 is CASSQVDGELFF. The CDR3 bases are TGTGCCAGCAGCCAAGTGGACGGGGAGCTGTTTTTT. The V call is TRBV7-9, the J call TRBJ2-2; D unresolved. V lost 5 bases to trimming and J lost 7 bases, with 8 bases between them. The CDR3 runs 12 residues. Germline values: CDR1 SEHNR, CDR2 FQNEAQ (reference sequence).

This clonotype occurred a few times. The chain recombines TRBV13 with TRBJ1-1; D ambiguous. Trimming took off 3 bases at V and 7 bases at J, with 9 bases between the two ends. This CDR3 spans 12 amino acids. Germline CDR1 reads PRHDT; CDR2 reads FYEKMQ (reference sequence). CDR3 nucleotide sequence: TGTGCCAGCAGCTTCCGAAGTGGTGAAGCTTTCTTT. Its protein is CASSFRSGEAFF.

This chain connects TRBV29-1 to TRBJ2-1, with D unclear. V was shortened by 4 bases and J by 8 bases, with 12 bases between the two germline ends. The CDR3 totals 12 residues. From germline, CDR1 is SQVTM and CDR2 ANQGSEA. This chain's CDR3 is CSVVPSSYEQFF. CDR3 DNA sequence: TGCAGCGTTGTACCGAGCAGCTATGAGCAGTTCTTC.

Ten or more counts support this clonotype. The CDR3 region is CATRDRDTNNQPQHF. The DNA of the CDR3 is TGTGCCACCAGGGACCGGGACACCAACAATCAGCCCCAGCATTTT. V is TRBV15 and J is TRBJ1-5, with TRBD1 as a possible D gene (6 bases). CDR3 length: 15 amino acids. Germline values: CDR1 LNHNV, CDR2 YYDKDF (reference sequence). V was cut by 6 bases and J by 3 bases, with 15 bases left in between.

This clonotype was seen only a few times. This chain's CDR3 is CASSVEAAKNEKLFF. The DNA for the CDR3 is TGTGCCAGCAGCGTAGAGGCAGCGAAAAATGAAAAACTGTTTTTT. This chain joins TRBV9 and TRBJ1-4; no definite D call. The CDR3 spans 15 residues. V shed 0 bases and J shed 5 bases, with 11 bases lying between them. CDR1 is SGDLS and CDR2 is YYNGEE in the germline V gene. Looking up the rest from reference TRBV9 and TRBJ1-4 gives the full variable domain: DSGVTQTPKHLITATGQRVTLRCSPRSGDLSVYWYQQSLDQGLQFLIQYYNGEERAKGNILERFSAQQFPDLHSELNLSSLELGDSALYFCASSVEAAKNEKLFFGSGTQLSVL.

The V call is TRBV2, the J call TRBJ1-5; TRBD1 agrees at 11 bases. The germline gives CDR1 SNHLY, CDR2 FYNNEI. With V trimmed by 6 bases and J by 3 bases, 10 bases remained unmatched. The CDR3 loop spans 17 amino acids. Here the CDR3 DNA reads TGTGCCAGCAGCGATGGACAGGGGGCGGGAATCAATCAGCCCCAGCATTTT. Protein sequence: CASSDGQGAGINQPQHF.

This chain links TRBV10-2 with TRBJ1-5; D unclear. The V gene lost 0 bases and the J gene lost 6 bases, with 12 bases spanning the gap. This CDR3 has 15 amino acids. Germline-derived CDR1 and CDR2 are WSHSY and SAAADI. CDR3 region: CASSESGLIFQPQHF. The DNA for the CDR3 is TGCGCCAGCAGTGAGTCAGGACTAATCTTTCAGCCCCAGCATTTT.

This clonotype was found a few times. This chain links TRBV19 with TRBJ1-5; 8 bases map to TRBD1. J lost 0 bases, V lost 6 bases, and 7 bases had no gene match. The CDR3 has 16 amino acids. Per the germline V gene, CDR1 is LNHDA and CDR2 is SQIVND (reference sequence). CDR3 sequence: CASSRSGQASNQPQHF. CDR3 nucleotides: TGTGCCAGTAGCAGATCGGGACAGGCTAGCAATCAGCCCCAGCATTTT.

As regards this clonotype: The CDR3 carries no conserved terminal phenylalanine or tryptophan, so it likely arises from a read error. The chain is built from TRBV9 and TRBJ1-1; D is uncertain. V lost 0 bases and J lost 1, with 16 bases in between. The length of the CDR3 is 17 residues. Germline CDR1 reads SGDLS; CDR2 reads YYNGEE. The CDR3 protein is CASSVAPPEGTNTEAFL. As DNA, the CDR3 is TGTGCCAGCAGCGTAGCGCCGCCGGAGGGTACGAACACTGAAGCTTTCCTT.

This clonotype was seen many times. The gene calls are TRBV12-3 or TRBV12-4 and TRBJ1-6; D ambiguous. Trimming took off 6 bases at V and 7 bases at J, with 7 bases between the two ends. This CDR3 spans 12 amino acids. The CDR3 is CASSNQNSPLHF. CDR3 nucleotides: TGTGCCAGCAGCAACCAGAATTCACCCCTCCACTTT.

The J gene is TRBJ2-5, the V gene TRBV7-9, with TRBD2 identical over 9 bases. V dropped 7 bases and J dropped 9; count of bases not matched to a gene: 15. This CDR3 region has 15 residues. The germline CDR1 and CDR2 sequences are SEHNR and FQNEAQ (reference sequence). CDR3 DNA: TGTGCCAGCACCACACCGGGACTAGCATCTACGTCCCAGTACTTC. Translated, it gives CASTTPGLASTSQYF.

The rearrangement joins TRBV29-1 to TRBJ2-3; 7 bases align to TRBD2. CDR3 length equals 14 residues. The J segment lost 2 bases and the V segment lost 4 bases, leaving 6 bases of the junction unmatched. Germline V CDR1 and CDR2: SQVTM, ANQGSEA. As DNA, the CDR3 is TGCAGCGTTGGGCGGGGGACTCTCACAGATACGCAGTATTTT. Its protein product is CSVGRGTLTDTQYF.

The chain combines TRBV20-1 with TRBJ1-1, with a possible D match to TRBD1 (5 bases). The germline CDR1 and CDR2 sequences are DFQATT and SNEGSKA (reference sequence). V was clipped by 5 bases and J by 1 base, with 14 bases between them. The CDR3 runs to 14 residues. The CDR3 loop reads CSAPGDGGNTEAFF. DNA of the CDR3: TGCAGTGCTCCGGGAGACGGGGGGAACACTGAAGCTTTCTTT.

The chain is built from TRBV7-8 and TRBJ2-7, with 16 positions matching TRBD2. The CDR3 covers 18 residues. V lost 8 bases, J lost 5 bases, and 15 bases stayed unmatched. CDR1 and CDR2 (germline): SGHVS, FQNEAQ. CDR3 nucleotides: TGTGCCAGCCTTTTAGTGTCCGGGACTAGCGGGGGGGCGGACGAGCAGTACTTC. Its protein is CASLLVSGTSGGADEQYF.

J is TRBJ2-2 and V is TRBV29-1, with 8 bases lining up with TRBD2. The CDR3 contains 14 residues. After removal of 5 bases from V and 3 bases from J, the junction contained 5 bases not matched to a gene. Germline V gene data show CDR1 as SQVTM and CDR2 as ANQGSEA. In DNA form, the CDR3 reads TGCAGCGTTTCCCGGCGGGAGGACACCGGGGAGCTGTTTTTT. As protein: CSVSRREDTGELFF.

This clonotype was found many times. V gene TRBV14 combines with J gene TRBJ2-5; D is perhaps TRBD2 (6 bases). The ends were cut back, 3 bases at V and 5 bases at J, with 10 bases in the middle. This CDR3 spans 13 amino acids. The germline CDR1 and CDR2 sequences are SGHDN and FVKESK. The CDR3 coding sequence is TGTGCCAGCAGCCAGATCCGGGGGGAGACCCAGTACTTC. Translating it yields CASSQIRGETQYF.

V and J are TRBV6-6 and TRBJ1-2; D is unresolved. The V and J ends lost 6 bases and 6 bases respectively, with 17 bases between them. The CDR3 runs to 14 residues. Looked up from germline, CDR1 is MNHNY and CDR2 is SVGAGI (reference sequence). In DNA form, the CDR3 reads TGTGCCAGCAGCCCGACACAACCATCAGATGGCTACACCTTC. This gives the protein CASSPTQPSDGYTF.

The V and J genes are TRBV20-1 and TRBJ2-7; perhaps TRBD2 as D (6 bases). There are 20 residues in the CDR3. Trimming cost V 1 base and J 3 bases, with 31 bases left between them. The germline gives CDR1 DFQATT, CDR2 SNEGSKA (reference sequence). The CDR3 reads CSARGGQRGRYSGPLYEQYF. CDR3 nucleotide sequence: TGCAGTGCTAGAGGCGGCCAAAGGGGAAGGTACAGCGGGCCACTCTACGAGCAGTACTTC.

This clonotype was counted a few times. CDR3 region: CATSDRQGKTQHF. The CDR3 DNA is TGTGCCACCAGTGACCGACAGGGGAAGACCCAGCATTTT. The J gene is TRBJ1-5, the V gene TRBV24-1; 8 nucleotides match TRBD1. Germline CDR1 and CDR2: KGHDR and SFDVKD. CDR3 length equals 13 residues. Losses at the gene ends were 4 bases for V and 11 bases for J; bases not matched to a gene: 6.

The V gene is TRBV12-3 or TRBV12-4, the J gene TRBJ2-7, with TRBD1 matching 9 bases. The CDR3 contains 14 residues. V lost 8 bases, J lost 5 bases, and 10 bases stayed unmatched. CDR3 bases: TGTGCCAGCTCACTATTGGACAGGGGCGACGAGCAGTACTTC. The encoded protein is CASSLLDRGDEQYF.

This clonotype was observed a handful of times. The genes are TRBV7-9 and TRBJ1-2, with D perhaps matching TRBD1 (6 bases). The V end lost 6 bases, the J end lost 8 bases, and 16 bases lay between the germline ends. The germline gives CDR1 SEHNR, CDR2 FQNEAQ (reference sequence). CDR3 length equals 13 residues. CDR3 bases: TGTGCCAGCAGTCGGTCAGGGGTGAGAGGCTACACCTTC. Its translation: CASSRSGVRGYTF.

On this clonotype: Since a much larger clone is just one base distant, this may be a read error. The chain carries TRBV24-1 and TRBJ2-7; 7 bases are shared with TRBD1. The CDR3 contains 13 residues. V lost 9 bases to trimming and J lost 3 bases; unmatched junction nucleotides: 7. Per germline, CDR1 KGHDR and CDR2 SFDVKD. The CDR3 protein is CATEDRFFYEQYF. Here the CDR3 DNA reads TGTGCCACCGAGGACAGGTTCTTCTACGAGCAGTACTTC.

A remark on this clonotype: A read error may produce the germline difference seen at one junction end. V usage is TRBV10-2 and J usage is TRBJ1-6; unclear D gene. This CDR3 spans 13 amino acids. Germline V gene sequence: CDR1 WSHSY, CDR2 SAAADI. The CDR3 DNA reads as TGTGCCAGCAATCCCCGGCGGGATTCACCCCTCCACTTT. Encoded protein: CASNPRRDSPLHF.

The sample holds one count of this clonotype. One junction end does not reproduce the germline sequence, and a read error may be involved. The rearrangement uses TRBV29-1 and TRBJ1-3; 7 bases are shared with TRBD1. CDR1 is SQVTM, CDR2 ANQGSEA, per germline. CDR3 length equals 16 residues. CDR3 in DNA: TGCAGCGTCGAAGACCTTCGACAGGGTGGTGGAGACACCATATATTTT. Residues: CSVEDLRQGGGDTIYF.

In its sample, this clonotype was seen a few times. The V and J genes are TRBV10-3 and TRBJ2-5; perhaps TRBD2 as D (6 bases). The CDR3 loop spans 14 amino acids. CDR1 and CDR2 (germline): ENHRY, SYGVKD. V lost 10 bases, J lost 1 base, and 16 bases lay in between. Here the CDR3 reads CASTATGAQETQYF. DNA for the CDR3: TGTGCCAGCACGGCGACGGGAGCCCAAGAGACCCAGTACTTC.

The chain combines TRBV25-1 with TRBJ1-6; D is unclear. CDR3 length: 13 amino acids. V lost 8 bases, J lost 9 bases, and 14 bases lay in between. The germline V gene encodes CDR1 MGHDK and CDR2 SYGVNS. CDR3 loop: CASSGPSSSPLHF. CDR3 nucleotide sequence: TGTGCCAGCTCTGGACCGTCCAGTTCACCCCTCCACTTT. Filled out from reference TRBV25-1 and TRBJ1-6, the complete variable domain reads EADIYQTPRYLVIGTGKKITLECSQTMGHDKMYWYQQDPGMELHLIHYSYGVNSTEKGDLSSESTVSRIRTEHFPLTLESARPSHTSQYLCASSGPSSSPLHFGNGTRLTVT.

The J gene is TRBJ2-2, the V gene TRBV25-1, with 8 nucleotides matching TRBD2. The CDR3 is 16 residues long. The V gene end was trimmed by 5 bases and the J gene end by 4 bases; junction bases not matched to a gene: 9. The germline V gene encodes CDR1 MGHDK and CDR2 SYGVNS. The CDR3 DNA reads TGTGCCAGCAGTTACGGAGCGGGAGCAGGCACCGGGGAGCTGTTTTTT. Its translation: CASSYGAGAGTGELFF.